This TCR beta chain stems from a study of T cell changes during pregnancy in multiple sclerosis. The repertoire was sequenced with immunoSEQ multiplex PCR; TCRdb's copy has only in-frame clones and lacks some. The repertoire holds around 73,000 clones, with 85% to 95% as singletons. Germline V lookup: CDR1 SQVTM, CDR2 ANQGSEA. The length of the CDR3 is 14 residues. Deletions cut 3 bases from V and 4 bases from J, with 15 bases between. The origin of this receptor is a female donor in good health, enrolled as a control in a pregnancy study. The V gene is TRBV29-1, the J gene TRBJ1-2; D not resolved. Sample: peripheral blood, taken in the third trimester of pregnancy. The CDR3 DNA reads as TGCAGCGTTGAGCCCATCGGGATCGGCTATGGCTACACCTTC. Residues: CSVEPIGIGYGYTF. The full variable domain, its missing parts supplied by reference TRBV29-1 and TRBJ1-2, is SAVISQKPSRDICQRGTSLTIQCQVDSQVTMMFWYRQQPGQSLTLIATANQGSEATYESGFVIDKFPISRPNLTFSTLTVSNMSPEDSSIYLCSVEPIGIGYGYTFGSGTRLTVV.